Listed here is a single TCR beta chain. Its target is not known. This specimen comes from a study of T cell repertoires in aging, cancer and after chemotherapy. Multiplex touch-down PCR with TRB-A/B primers amplified rearranged V-D-J TRB sequences. TCRdb reanalysed the multiplex PCR reads using MiXCR and keeps one entry per CDR3 protein. The data contain about 13,000 distinct CDR3 sequences, around 25% of them singletons. Findings and caveats of the study: Immunological memory after chemotherapy cannot be judged from the repertoire data.

CDR1 MNHEY and CDR2 SVGEGT come from the germline V gene. This CDR3 has 17 residues. Amplification of TCR beta used genomic DNA extracted from peripheral blood. Sequencing was done on a sample of blood. This TCR was recovered from a human donor in good health. J is TRBJ2-7 and V is TRBV6-2 or TRBV6-3; D may be TRBD2 (5 bases). The J call could be wrong; TRBJ2-5 is a better fit for the DNA end. This chain's CDR3 is CASTVNSYDSRVETQYF. The DNA of the CDR3 is TGTGCCAGCACCGTAAACAGTTACGATTCGCGGGTAGAGACCCAGTACTTC.